Listed below are T cell receptor beta chains from one sample, sequenced in a study of T cells in Graves' hyperthyroidism and ophthalmopathy. TCRdb recomputed calls from the multiplex PCR reads with MiXCR, one row per CDR3 protein. The sample lists hundreds of thousands of distinct CDR3 sequences; around 20% were seen once. Sequenced input: blood. The source of these receptors is a woman between 45 and 65 years old with Graves' hyperthyroidism that later progressed to Graves' ophthalmopathy. Both conserved end residues are part of each CDR3. D genes are given only for firm matches. Clone size is given for some rows only: seen once, a few or many times, or a class if the clone is expanded.

D gene: NA; clone size: NA; J gene: TRBJ1-1; V gene: TRBV11-2; CDR3 length: 13; CDR3 protein: CASSFAGDTEAFF; CDR3 DNA: TGTGCCAGCAGCTTCGCGGGGGACACTGAAGCTTTCTTT
D gene: TRBD1; clone size: many; J gene: TRBJ1-1; V gene: TRBV3-1; CDR3 length: 12; CDR3 protein: CASSHTTGEAFF; CDR3 DNA: TGTGCCAGCAGCCACACGACAGGGGAAGCTTTCTTT
D gene: NA; clone size: few; J gene: TRBJ2-5; V gene: TRBV24-1; CDR3 length: 13; CDR3 protein: CATSDSGQETQYF; CDR3 DNA: TGTGCCACCAGTGATTCCGGGCAAGAGACCCAGTACTTC
D gene: NA; clone size: few; J gene: TRBJ1-2; V gene: TRBV20-1; CDR3 length: 14; CDR3 protein: CSARGRGYTYGYTF; CDR3 DNA: TGCAGTGCTAGAGGAAGGGGTTATACCTATGGCTACACCTTC
D gene: NA; clone size: NA; J gene: TRBJ2-3; V gene: TRBV6-1; CDR3 length: 17; CDR3 protein: CASSEALPGASTDTQYF; CDR3 DNA: TGTGCCAGCAGTGAAGCGCTGCCGGGGGCTAGCACAGATACGCAGTATTTT
D gene: NA; clone size: few; J gene: TRBJ1-5; V gene: TRBV6-1; CDR3 length: 13; CDR3 protein: CASSKQLNQPQHF; CDR3 DNA: TGTGCCAGCAGCAAACAATTGAATCAGCCCCAGCATTTT
D gene: TRBD1; clone size: NA; J gene: TRBJ1-2; V gene: TRBV11-2; CDR3 length: 17; CDR3 protein: CASSLGDRVVPLYGYTF; CDR3 DNA: TGTGCCAGCAGCTTGGGGGACAGGGTGGTCCCCCTCTATGGCTACACCTTC
D gene: TRBD1; clone size: many; J gene: TRBJ2-5; V gene: TRBV6-1; CDR3 length: 13; CDR3 protein: CASSTTGMETQYF; CDR3 DNA: TGTGCCAGCAGTACGACAGGGATGGAGACCCAGTACTTC
D gene: TRBD1; clone size: few; J gene: TRBJ1-1; V gene: TRBV2; CDR3 length: 16; CDR3 protein: CASRPTPGDRHTEAFF; CDR3 DNA: TGTGCCAGCAGACCTACTCCAGGGGACAGGCACACTGAAGCTTTCTTT
D gene: NA; clone size: NA; J gene: TRBJ2-1; V gene: TRBV2; CDR3 length: 14; CDR3 protein: CASSLRRNYNEQFF; CDR3 DNA: TGTGCCAGCAGTTTGCGGCGTAATTACAATGAGCAGTTCTTC
D gene: NA; clone size: few; J gene: TRBJ2-5; V gene: TRBV9; CDR3 length: 14; CDR3 protein: CASSAPDGAETQYF; CDR3 DNA: TGTGCCAGCAGCGCCCCGGACGGTGCGGAGACCCAGTACTTC
D gene: NA; clone size: many; J gene: TRBJ2-5; V gene: TRBV3-1; CDR3 length: 11; CDR3 protein: CASSHPETQYF; CDR3 DNA: TGTGCCAGCAGCCACCCAGAGACCCAGTACTTC
D gene: NA; clone size: few; J gene: TRBJ2-7; V gene: TRBV20-1; CDR3 length: 11; CDR3 protein: CSARLSYEQYF; CDR3 DNA: TGCAGTGCTAGGCTCTCCTACGAGCAGTACTTC
D gene: NA; clone size: many; J gene: TRBJ2-4; V gene: TRBV20-1; CDR3 length: 13; CDR3 protein: CSAITGQKNIQYF; CDR3 DNA: TGCAGTGCTATTACAGGGCAAAAAAACATTCAGTACTTC
D gene: TRBD1; clone size: few; J gene: TRBJ1-4; V gene: TRBV5-1; CDR3 length: 15; CDR3 protein: CASSQRTGLNEKLFF; CDR3 DNA: TGCGCCAGCAGCCAACGGACAGGGCTTAATGAAAAACTGTTTTTT
D gene: NA; clone size: NA; J gene: TRBJ2-3; V gene: TRBV6-2/TRBV6-3; CDR3 length: 15; CDR3 protein: CASSYSSREIDTQYF; CDR3 DNA: TGTGCCAGCAGTTACTCCTCCAGGGAAATAGATACGCAGTATTTT
D gene: NA; clone size: NA; J gene: TRBJ2-2; V gene: TRBV13; CDR3 length: 16; CDR3 protein: CASSPTLGGTTGELFF; CDR3 DNA: TGTGCCAGCAGCCCGACCCTTGGGGGAACGACCGGGGAGCTGTTTTTT
D gene: TRBD1; clone size: few; J gene: TRBJ1-1; V gene: TRBV6-2/TRBV6-3; CDR3 length: 17; CDR3 protein: CASSTETGGEPNTEAFF; CDR3 DNA: TGTGCCAGCAGCACAGAAACAGGGGGTGAGCCGAACACTGAAGCTTTCTTT
D gene: NA; clone size: NA; J gene: TRBJ1-1; V gene: TRBV15; CDR3 length: 14; CDR3 protein: CATSRVLMNTEAFF; CDR3 DNA: TGTGCCACCAGCAGAGTTCTGATGAACACTGAAGCTTTCTTT
D gene: TRBD2; clone size: NA; J gene: TRBJ2-5; V gene: TRBV3-1; CDR3 length: 16; CDR3 protein: CASSRLGTSGQETQYF; CDR3 DNA: TGTGCCAGCAGCCGTTTGGGCACTAGCGGACAAGAGACCCAGTACTTC
D gene: NA; clone size: NA; J gene: TRBJ2-1; V gene: TRBV4-1; CDR3 length: 13; CDR3 protein: CASSLEGPDEQFF; CDR3 DNA: TGCGCCAGCAGCCTTGAGGGGCCGGATGAGCAGTTCTTC
D gene: NA; clone size: few; J gene: TRBJ2-1; V gene: TRBV11-2; CDR3 length: 15; CDR3 protein: CASSLRFASGYEQFF; CDR3 DNA: TGTGCCAGCAGCTTAAGGTTCGCCAGTGGATATGAGCAGTTCTTC
D gene: TRBD1; clone size: many; J gene: TRBJ1-2; V gene: TRBV3-1; CDR3 length: 15; CDR3 protein: CASSQAPGQAAGYTF; CDR3 DNA: TGTGCCAGCAGCCAAGCCCCGGGACAGGCAGCTGGCTACACCTTC
D gene: TRBD1; clone size: many; J gene: TRBJ2-5; V gene: TRBV2; CDR3 length: 13; CDR3 protein: CASSGQGAETQYF; CDR3 DNA: TGTGCCAGCAGTGGACAGGGGGCGGAGACCCAGTACTTC
D gene: TRBD1; clone size: few; J gene: TRBJ2-2; V gene: TRBV7-3; CDR3 length: 14; CDR3 protein: CASSSGTGPGELFF; CDR3 DNA: TGTGCCAGCAGCTCAGGGACAGGGCCCGGGGAGCTGTTTTTT
D gene: TRBD2; clone size: NA; J gene: TRBJ2-5; V gene: TRBV2; CDR3 length: 12; CDR3 protein: CASSLTSGGPHF; CDR3 DNA: TGTGCCAGCAGTCTGACTAGCGGGGGGCCGCACTTC
D gene: NA; clone size: NA; J gene: TRBJ1-2; V gene: TRBV5-1; CDR3 length: 15; CDR3 protein: CASSLAETANYGYTF; CDR3 DNA: TGCGCCAGCAGCTTGGCCGAGACAGCTAACTATGGCTACACCTTC
D gene: TRBD1; clone size: NA; J gene: TRBJ2-5; V gene: TRBV6-9; CDR3 length: 16; CDR3 protein: CASSFYRVSGGETQYF; CDR3 DNA: TGTGCCAGCAGTTTCTACAGGGTTTCAGGGGGAGAGACCCAGTACTTC
D gene: TRBD1; clone size: NA; J gene: TRBJ2-7; V gene: TRBV6-2/TRBV6-3; CDR3 length: 13; CDR3 protein: CASGPGQGYEQYF; CDR3 DNA: TGTGCCAGCGGTCCGGGACAGGGCTACGAGCAGTACTTC
D gene: NA; clone size: NA; J gene: TRBJ1-2; V gene: TRBV7-9; CDR3 length: 14; CDR3 protein: CASSFAGQGYGYTF; CDR3 DNA: TGTGCCAGCAGCTTCGCGGGCCAGGGGTATGGCTACACCTTC
D gene: NA; clone size: many; J gene: TRBJ2-3; V gene: TRBV5-1; CDR3 length: 16; CDR3 protein: CASSLRQGGRTDTQYF; CDR3 DNA: TGCGCCAGCAGCTTGCGGCAGGGGGGCCGCACAGATACGCAGTATTTT
D gene: NA; clone size: few; J gene: TRBJ2-5; V gene: TRBV12-3/TRBV12-4; CDR3 length: 15; CDR3 protein: CASSSTHYGGETQYF; CDR3 DNA: TGTGCCAGCAGTTCAACTCACTATGGCGGGGAGACCCAGTACTTC
D gene: NA; clone size: NA; J gene: TRBJ2-1; V gene: TRBV20-1; CDR3 length: 13; CDR3 protein: CSASSTGYNEQFF; CDR3 DNA: TGCAGTGCTAGTTCAACAGGTTACAATGAGCAGTTCTTC
D gene: NA; clone size: NA; J gene: TRBJ2-2; V gene: TRBV18; CDR3 length: 15; CDR3 protein: CASSPREGIAGELFF; CDR3 DNA: TGTGCCAGCTCACCACGGGAAGGGATAGCCGGGGAGCTGTTTTTT
D gene: TRBD1; clone size: few; J gene: TRBJ1-5; V gene: TRBV20-1; CDR3 length: 15; CDR3 protein: CSAGERDRGGQPQHF; CDR3 DNA: TGCAGTGCTGGTGAGAGGGACAGGGGCGGTCAGCCCCAGCATTTT
D gene: TRBD1; clone size: many; J gene: TRBJ2-7; V gene: TRBV28; CDR3 length: 13; CDR3 protein: CASLYRGNNEQYF; CDR3 DNA: TGTGCCAGCCTATACAGGGGGAACAACGAGCAGTACTTC
D gene: TRBD1; clone size: NA; J gene: TRBJ1-2; V gene: TRBV7-9; CDR3 length: 19; CDR3 protein: CASSGVVGDRGFTNYGYTF; CDR3 DNA: TGTGCCAGCAGCGGAGTCGTTGGGGACAGGGGATTTACTAACTATGGCTACACCTTC
D gene: TRBD1; clone size: NA; J gene: TRBJ1-1; V gene: TRBV29-1; CDR3 length: 14; CDR3 protein: CSVEGGQENTEAFF; CDR3 DNA: TGCAGCGTTGAGGGGGGACAGGAGAACACTGAAGCTTTCTTT
D gene: NA; clone size: many; J gene: TRBJ2-3; V gene: TRBV6-5; CDR3 length: 14; CDR3 protein: CASSYTGSTDTQYF; CDR3 DNA: TGTGCCAGCAGTTACACAGGGAGCACAGATACGCAGTATTTT
D gene: NA; clone size: few; J gene: TRBJ1-1; V gene: TRBV19; CDR3 length: 11; CDR3 protein: CASSWRIEAFF; CDR3 DNA: TGTGCCAGTAGTTGGAGAATTGAAGCTTTCTTT
D gene: NA; clone size: few; J gene: TRBJ2-6; V gene: TRBV6-1; CDR3 length: 15; CDR3 protein: CASSKITPGANVLTF; CDR3 DNA: TGTGCCAGCAGTAAGATAACGCCCGGGGCCAACGTCCTGACTTTC
D gene: NA; clone size: few; J gene: TRBJ2-7; V gene: TRBV5-1; CDR3 length: 12; CDR3 protein: CASSSAPYEQYF; CDR3 DNA: TGCGCCAGCAGCTCGGCCCCCTACGAGCAGTACTTC
D gene: NA; clone size: NA; J gene: TRBJ1-4; V gene: TRBV19; CDR3 length: 16; CDR3 protein: CASSTLRTLNNEKLFF; CDR3 DNA: TGTGCCAGTAGCACTCTACGGACTCTTAATAATGAAAAACTGTTTTTT
D gene: TRBD1; clone size: few; J gene: TRBJ2-5; V gene: TRBV5-1; CDR3 length: 17; CDR3 protein: CASSSKIDRGQGETQYF; CDR3 DNA: TGCGCCAGCAGCTCTAAGATAGACAGGGGGCAGGGAGAGACCCAGTACTTC
D gene: NA; clone size: many; J gene: TRBJ2-5; V gene: TRBV19; CDR3 length: 13; CDR3 protein: CASSSSRGETQYF; CDR3 DNA: TGTGCCAGTAGTTCATCCAGGGGAGAGACCCAGTACTTC
D gene: TRBD1; clone size: NA; J gene: TRBJ1-2; V gene: TRBV19; CDR3 length: 17; CDR3 protein: CASRPEPGTGRLSGYTF; CDR3 DNA: TGTGCCAGTAGACCCGAACCGGGGACAGGGCGACTCTCTGGCTACACCTTC
D gene: NA; clone size: NA; J gene: TRBJ1-5; V gene: TRBV7-6; CDR3 length: 13; CDR3 protein: CASSPRGGQPQHF; CDR3 DNA: TGTGCCAGCAGCCCCCGTGGGGGGCAGCCCCAGCATTTT
D gene: TRBD1; clone size: many; J gene: TRBJ1-1; V gene: TRBV18; CDR3 length: 15; CDR3 protein: CASSPSTGENTEAFF; CDR3 DNA: TGTGCCAGCTCACCCTCGACAGGGGAGAACACTGAAGCTTTCTTT
D gene: NA; clone size: NA; J gene: TRBJ1-1; V gene: TRBV6-5; CDR3 length: 18; CDR3 protein: CASSYRGQVPGQSTKAFF; CDR3 DNA: TGTGCCAGCAGTTACCGCGGCCAGGTACCGGGCCAGAGCACTAAAGCTTTCTTT